The rows below give T cell receptor beta chains drawn from one sample of a study of T-cell reconstitution after alpha-beta-depleted transplantation in children. TCRdb reanalysed the PCR reads using MiXCR and keeps one entry per CDR3 protein. The repertoire has about 100,000 distinct CDR3 sequences, around 5.9% of them found once; the top ten carry around 5.6%. This specimen was PBMCs, mostly from graft donor cells, taken 60 days after TCRalphabeta/CD19-depleted stem cell transplant. The receptors were sampled from a female patient between 2 and 15 years old who had a stem cell transplant for Fanconi anemia, so the T cells may come from the graft donor. The CDR3 runs from the conserved cysteine through the conserved F or W. The order of the fields is D gene, J gene, V gene, clone size, CDR3 length, CDR3 DNA, CDR3 protein. A D gene is named only where the DNA matches it firmly. Some rows have no size entry. The others give once, few or many, or a class for an expanded clone.

NA	TRBJ2-1	TRBV20-1	many	16	TGCAGTGCTAGAGATCCCGGGACCCTGCCCTACAATGAGCAGTTCTTC	CSARDPGTLPYNEQFF
TRBD1	TRBJ1-5	TRBV11-2	few	15	TGTGCCAGCAGCTTCGGACAGGGGGGCGATCAGCCCCAGCATTTT	CASSFGQGGDQPQHF
NA	TRBJ2-5	TRBV4-2	NA	16	TGTGCCAGCAACCAACATCAGGGACGACGGCAAGAGACCCAGTACTTC	CASNQHQGRRQETQYF
NA	TRBJ2-1	TRBV28	NA	18	TGTGCCAGCAGTTTTTCGGTGGGGCTAGGTAGCTCCTACAATGAGCAGTTCTTC	CASSFSVGLGSSYNEQFF
NA	TRBJ2-2	TRBV11-3	many	16	TGTGCCAGCAGCTTAGGGGCAGGGCGAGACACCGGGGAGCTGTTTTTT	CASSLGAGRDTGELFF
NA	TRBJ2-1	TRBV7-2	many	16	TGTGCCAGCAGACAGGGTGGGGTAGCCTCCTACAATGAGCAGTTCTTC	CASRQGGVASYNEQFF
TRBD1	TRBJ2-4	TRBV28	NA	13	TGTGCCAGCACCGACAGGGGGAGGAACATTCAGTACTTC	CASTDRGRNIQYF
NA	TRBJ2-5	TRBV7-9	many	14	TGTGCCAGCAGCCCACGGAGTCCAAAAGAGACCCAGTACTTC	CASSPRSPKETQYF
NA	TRBJ2-2	TRBV10-3	many	16	TGTGCCATCAGTGGACAGCCAACCCGGAACACCGGGGAGCTGTTTTTT	CAISGQPTRNTGELFF
TRBD1	TRBJ2-1	TRBV5-4	NA	15	TGTGCCAGCAGCTTGGGGGGACAGTTATACAATGAGCAGTTCTTC	CASSLGGQLYNEQFF
NA	TRBJ2-1	TRBV19	many	14	TGTGCCAGTAGTATAGAAACAAACTACAATGAGCAGTTCTTC	CASSIETNYNEQFF
TRBD2	TRBJ2-4	TRBV5-5	few	16	TGTGCCAGCAGCTTGGTTTCGGGACTAGATTATAGCATTCAGTACTTC	CASSLVSGLDYSIQYF
TRBD1	TRBJ2-3	TRBV5-6	NA	16	TGTGCCAGCAGCTTGGGGACAGGGCGGGCCACAGATACGCAGTATTTT	CASSLGTGRATDTQYF
NA	TRBJ2-7	TRBV13	many	15	TGTGCCAGCAGCTCGCTAGGGGGAGGTCCCTACGAGCAGTACTTC	CASSSLGGGPYEQYF
TRBD2	TRBJ2-1	TRBV30	few	18	TGTGCTTGCCTGGGGAGGGGTGGGACTAGCGGGACCTACAATGAGCAGTTCTTC	CACLGRGGTSGTYNEQFF
NA	TRBJ2-2	TRBV12-3/TRBV12-4	many	14	TGTGCCAGCACCCCACAGGGTTGGACCGGGGAGCTGTTTTTT	CASTPQGWTGELFF
TRBD1	TRBJ1-1	TRBV7-9	many	13	TGTGCCAGCAGAAGTCAGGGGGGCACTGAAGCTTTCTTT	CASRSQGGTEAFF
TRBD2	TRBJ2-7	TRBV7-2	NA	14	TGTGCCAGCAGCTTTGGACTAGCGTCCTACGAGCAGTACTTC	CASSFGLASYEQYF
TRBD1	TRBJ2-7	TRBV12-3/TRBV12-4	many	13	TGTGCCAGCAGCGCACAGGGGACCTACGAGCAGTACTTC	CASSAQGTYEQYF
NA	TRBJ1-5	TRBV4-2	NA	17	TGTGCCAGCAGCCAAGCAGATGTCAGTTATAGCAATCAGCCCCAGCATTTT	CASSQADVSYSNQPQHF
NA	TRBJ2-1	TRBV3-1	few	17	TGTGCCAGCACCCTAACTATAATGGGGGGCTGGGGCAATGAGCAGTTCTTC	CASTLTIMGGWGNEQFF
TRBD2	TRBJ2-4	TRBV2	many	18	TGTGCCAGCAGTGAAAACCTGTCGGGGGGTCTAGCCAAAAACATTCAGTACTTC	CASSENLSGGLAKNIQYF
NA	TRBJ2-7	TRBV28	NA	14	TGTGCCAGCAGTTTAGCGGGACGGACCTACGAGCAGTACTTC	CASSLAGRTYEQYF
TRBD1	TRBJ2-7	TRBV6-2/TRBV6-3	NA	13	TGTGCCAGCGGGTCAGGGGGCTCCTACGAGCAGTACTTC	CASGSGGSYEQYF
NA	TRBJ2-5	TRBV18	many	13	TGTGCCAGCTCACCCGGGAACGGGGAGACCCAGTACTTC	CASSPGNGETQYF
NA	TRBJ2-7	TRBV5-1	few	13	TGCGCCAGCAGCTTCGTGGGGTCCTACGAGCAGTACTTC	CASSFVGSYEQYF
TRBD1	TRBJ2-7	TRBV20-1	many	14	TGCAGTGCACCTACCGGGACAGGGCAAGACGAGCAGTACTTC	CSAPTGTGQDEQYF
NA	TRBJ2-4	TRBV7-2	few	14	TGTGCCAGCAGCTCAGCGAGGGTCGGCAACATTCAGTACTTC	CASSSARVGNIQYF
NA	TRBJ2-1	TRBV4-1	many	18	TGCGCCAGCAGATCATTTTGGAGGGACGCCACTAACTACAATGAGCAGTTCTTC	CASRSFWRDATNYNEQFF
NA	TRBJ2-1	TRBV28	many	15	TGTGCCAGCAGTCCTGGGGAACTAGCTGACAATGAGCAGTTCTTC	CASSPGELADNEQFF
NA	TRBJ1-2	TRBV9	few	15	TGTGCCAGCAGCGTAGCTCCGGGGGGGGGCCGGGGCTACACCTTC	CASSVAPGGGRGYTF
TRBD2	TRBJ2-1	TRBV11-1	many	19	TGTGCCAGCAGACCCCTGGGACTAGGAGGGGGGAGCTCCTACAATGAGCAGTTCTTC	CASRPLGLGGGSSYNEQFF
NA	TRBJ2-3	TRBV7-9	few	14	TGTGCCAGCAGCTTAAGGAGGGGTCGCGATACGCAGTATTTT	CASSLRRGRDTQYF
TRBD1	TRBJ2-3	TRBV30	few	14	TGTGCCTGCGGGACAGGAGTTGGCACAGATACGCAGTATTTT	CACGTGVGTDTQYF
TRBD2	TRBJ2-2	TRBV5-1	NA	18	TGCGCCAGCAGCTTGGCGAAACCGGGACTACTGAACACCGGGGAGCTGTTTTTT	CASSLAKPGLLNTGELFF
TRBD2	TRBJ2-1	TRBV20-1	NA	17	TGCAGTGCTAGAGATCCTAGCGGGGGGGCTAAATACAATGAGCAGTTCTTC	CSARDPSGGAKYNEQFF
NA	TRBJ1-1	TRBV7-9	few	14	TGTGCCAGCAGCTTAGAGGGGTTGAACACTGAAGCTTTCTTT	CASSLEGLNTEAFF
NA	TRBJ1-6	TRBV4-2	many	16	TGTGCCAGCAGCCAAGATCCCGGAACGTATAATTCACCCCTCCACTTT	CASSQDPGTYNSPLHF
TRBD1	TRBJ2-5	TRBV27	few	16	TGTGCCAGCAGTTTAACCTCCACAGGGGGCCAAGAGACCCAGTACTTC	CASSLTSTGGQETQYF
NA	TRBJ1-2	TRBV6-5	many	12	TGTGCCAGCAGTTATAGGGTTCAAGGCTACACCTTC	CASSYRVQGYTF
NA	TRBJ2-2	TRBV25-1	many	15	TGTGCCAGCAGTGTCAGGGGGGCGTACACCGGGGAGCTGTTTTTT	CASSVRGAYTGELFF
NA	TRBJ2-7	TRBV13	few	16	TGTGCCAGCAGCTTAGGAATTGGGGCTGTCTCCTACGAGCAGTACTTC	CASSLGIGAVSYEQYF
TRBD1	TRBJ2-3	TRBV25-1	NA	18	TGTGCCAGCAGTGAACCGGGACAGGGGCGAGGTGGCACAGATACGCAGTATTTT	CASSEPGQGRGGTDTQYF
TRBD1	TRBJ1-1	TRBV29-1	few	17	TGCAGCGTTGAAGATCGCTGGGACAGTTGGGCGAACACTGAAGCTTTCTTT	CSVEDRWDSWANTEAFF
NA	TRBJ2-7	TRBV7-3	many	13	TGTGCCAGCAGCACTAGGGGAGGATACGAGCAGTACTTC	CASSTRGGYEQYF
NA	TRBJ2-2	TRBV11-2	NA	13	TGTGCCAGCAGCTTAGGCCCTATTAGGGAGCTGTTTTTT	CASSLGPIRELFF
NA	TRBJ2-5	TRBV30	many	11	TGTGCCTGGAGTGAAGGGGAGACCCAGTACTTC	CAWSEGETQYF
NA	TRBJ2-5	TRBV5-1	many	13	TGCGCCAGCAGCGATCAGACGGAAGAGACCCAGTACTTC	CASSDQTEETQYF
NA	TRBJ2-3	TRBV5-1	few	11	TGCGCCAGCAGTGTCGGGGATACGCAGTATTTT	CASSVGDTQYF
NA	TRBJ2-3	TRBV5-1	many	18	TGCGCCAGCAGCTTGGCCCCGACGGGGATTAGTGGCACAGATACGCAGTATTTT	CASSLAPTGISGTDTQYF
NA	TRBJ2-3	TRBV20-1	many	13	TGCAGTGCTAGTCGGGGTCGTGAGGTTACGCAGTATTTT	CSASRGREVTQYF
NA	TRBJ2-3	TRBV5-1	many	15	TGCGCCAGCAGCGGAGTGGGACATCTCACAGATACGCAGTATTTT	CASSGVGHLTDTQYF
TRBD1	TRBJ2-3	TRBV5-5	many	15	TGTGCCAGCAGACCGACAGGGTGGAGCACAGATACGCAGTATTTT	CASRPTGWSTDTQYF
NA	TRBJ2-5	TRBV5-5	many	14	TGTGCCAGCAGCTTGCTGACAGGAGTAGAGACCCAGTACTTC	CASSLLTGVETQYF